The present entry profiles one T cell receptor (beta chain) with its context. It has no known antigen specificity. The record has no base qualities; no much larger clone is one base away. The sample comes from a study of early T cells in non-severe SARS-CoV-2 infection (dated by TCRdb to about 2021). Study-level background: TCR sequencing used bulk RNA from unsorted whole blood, so alpha and beta chains could not be paired.

Study-wide findings and limitations: VDJdb matching was skewed toward anti-spike CD8 responses, so virus-specific expansions were likely underestimated and private and CD4 specificities were missed.

Library creation used 5' RACE. The reads were generated on a NextSeq 500. Unique molecular identifiers were attached to individual cDNA molecules in the TCR library protocol so that sequencing error and PCR bias could be corrected. Both TCR alpha and beta chains were sequenced, and tight co-correlation was observed between alpha and beta sequence abundances in each sample. The authors processed their data as follows. V gene, J gene and CDR3 annotation of TCR sequences was performed with Decombinator V4. Expanded TCRs were defined as changing significantly between any two time points under a Poisson model with p below 0.0001. TCR abundances were normalised to the total number of TCRs sequenced per sample and were expressed as counts per million. VDJdb, accessed 1 November 2021, was searched for CMV, EBV and SARS-CoV-2 annotated TCRs, excluding TCRs annotated for multiple antigens. TCRdb itself trimmed the public reads at Q25 with fastp, ran MiXCR and retained productive beta chains. Each entry merges the rows of one CDR3 protein and shows their most common DNA and genes. In this record, the V and J calls reflect TCRdb's handling and not the investigators' own analysis. Here the sample has some 60,000 distinct CDR3 sequences; less than 10% occur a single time. Together, the top ten hold 0.95% to 1.5% of the sample.

The study was a case-control design nested within a healthcare worker cohort in London, UK, with weekly nasopharyngeal swab PCR tests and blood sampling. Healthcare workers were recruited between 23 and 31 March 2020, during the week of the UK lockdown, and were followed weekly for up to roughly 15 weeks. The sequence was collected from an adult who was a healthcare worker with PCR-confirmed SARS-CoV-2 infection or an uninfected control (not recorded which). Sequenced material: whole blood.

The CDR3 sequence is CASSARQGDNYGYTF. The bases read TGTGCCAGCAGCGCCCGTCAGGGCGATAACTATGGCTACACCTTC. The rearrangement combines TRBV3-1 with TRBJ1-2; a weak D assignment points to TRBD1 (5 bases agree). Reading the germline V gene (reference sequence) gives CDR1 LGHDT and CDR2 YNNKEL. The CDR3 covers 15 residues, taking in both the cysteine and the phenylalanine. The kept DNA is CDR3 alone, 45 bases in frame from the first base. Trimming costs V 5 bases and J 1 base, and their ends lie 14 bases apart.